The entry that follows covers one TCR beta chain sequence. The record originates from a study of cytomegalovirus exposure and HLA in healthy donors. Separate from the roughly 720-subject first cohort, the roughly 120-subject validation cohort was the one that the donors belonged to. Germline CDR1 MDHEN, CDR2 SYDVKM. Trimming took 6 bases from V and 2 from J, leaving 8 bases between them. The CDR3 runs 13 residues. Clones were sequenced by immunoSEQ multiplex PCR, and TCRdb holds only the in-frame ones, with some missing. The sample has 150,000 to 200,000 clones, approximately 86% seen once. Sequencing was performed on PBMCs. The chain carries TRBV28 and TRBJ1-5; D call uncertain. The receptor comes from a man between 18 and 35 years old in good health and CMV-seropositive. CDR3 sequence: CASRRAGNQPQHF. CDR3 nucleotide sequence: TGTGCCAGCAGGCGGGCAGGCAATCAGCCCCAGCATTTT.